These 29 T cell receptor beta chains originate from one sample sequenced in a study of blood T cell repertoires in COVID-19. TCRdb keeps only in-frame clones here, not all; method: immunoSEQ multiplex PCR. Among a few hundred thousand clones listed, about nine tenths were seen once. The sample comprised peripheral blood. The receptors derive from a woman aged 45-65 years with acute or convalescent COVID-19.

The CDR3 nucleotides read TGCGCCAGCAGAATGGGACTCACTGAAGCTTTCTTT. This codes for CASRMGLTEAFF. The V gene is TRBV10-2, the J gene TRBJ1-1, with a possible D match to TRBD1 (5 bases). Germline loops: CDR1 WSHSY, CDR2 SAAADI. The length of the CDR3 is 12 residues. V was cut by 6 bases and J by 4 bases, with 9 bases left in between.

The chain is built from TRBV5-6 and TRBJ2-5; 8 nucleotides match TRBD2. The CDR3 loop spans 17 amino acids. J gave up 5 bases and V 6 bases, and 18 bases lay outside the gene matches. CDR1 is SGHDT and CDR2 is YYEEEE in the germline V gene. In DNA, the CDR3 is TGTGCCAGCACCCCGGGGAGTACCGGGGGGGCGTGGGAGACCCAGTACTTC. Encoded protein: CASTPGSTGGAWETQYF.

The chain joins TRBV6-5 to TRBJ2-3; tentatively, D is TRBD2 (5 bases). The V and J ends lost 4 bases and 1 base respectively, with 15 bases between them. The CDR3 spans 16 residues. Germline-derived CDR1 and CDR2 are MNHEY and SVGAGI. The CDR3 DNA sequence: TGTGCCAGCAGTTCACCTAGCAGAAAACGCACAGATACGCAGTATTTT. Translating gives CASSSPSRKRTDTQYF.

The V and J genes are TRBV6-5 and TRBJ2-7; 9 nucleotides match TRBD1. This CDR3 region has 15 residues. CDR1 is MNHEY and CDR2 is SVGAGI in the germline V gene. J was trimmed by 2 bases and V by 5 bases; bases with no gene match: 7. CDR3 nucleotides: TGTGCCAGCAGTACTGGGACAGGGTTTCCCTACGAGCAGTACTTC. This encodes CASSTGTGFPYEQYF.

The V call is TRBV6-5, the J call TRBJ2-7, with D tentatively TRBD2 (5 bases). V lost 6 bases and J lost 3, with 18 bases in between. The CDR3 runs 15 residues. Germline CDR1 and CDR2: MNHEY and SVGAGI. The CDR3 sequence: CASRREEANHYEQYF. CDR3 sequence (DNA): TGTGCCAGCAGACGGGAAGAGGCAAACCACTACGAGCAGTACTTC.

The rearrangement uses TRBV11-2 and TRBJ2-3, with TRBD2 matching over 7 bases. The CDR3 is 13 residues long. Germline CDR1 reads SGHAT; CDR2 reads FQNNGV. V lost 6 bases and J lost 2; bases outside the gene matches: 2. The CDR3 DNA is TGTGCCAGCAGGGGGGGGTTCACAGATACGCAGTATTTT. It codes for CASRGGFTDTQYF.

This chain uses TRBV29-1 with TRBJ1-4; D unclear. Germline V gene data show CDR1 as SQVTM and CDR2 as ANQGSEA. Trimming cost V 2 bases and J 2 bases, with 6 bases left between them. This CDR3 spans 13 amino acids. The CDR3 DNA sequence: TGCAGCGTTGAACAGTCGACTAATGAAAAACTGTTTTTT. This gives the protein CSVEQSTNEKLFF.

The V and J genes are TRBV9 and TRBJ1-2; D not resolved. This CDR3 is built from 16 residues. CDR1 SGDLS and CDR2 YYNGEE come from the germline V gene. V dropped 1 base and J dropped 3 bases, with 16 bases sitting between them. The CDR3 DNA reads as TGTGCCAGCAGCGTAACAGCCTTGGGCACCTACTATGGCTACACCTTC. Protein sequence: CASSVTALGTYYGYTF. The full variable domain, completed using reference TRBV9 and TRBJ1-2, is DSGVTQTPKHLITATGQRVTLRCSPRSGDLSVYWYQQSLDQGLQFLIQYYNGEERAKGNILERFSAQQFPDLHSELNLSSLELGDSALYFCASSVTALGTYYGYTFGSGTRLTVV.

This chain connects TRBV3-1 (or the pseudogene TRBV3-2) to TRBJ2-7; 12 bases fit TRBD2. Germline V gives CDR1 LGHDT, CDR2 YNNKEL (reference sequence). This CDR3 region has 15 residues. J gave up 4 bases and V 4 bases, and 5 bases lay outside the gene matches. The CDR3 DNA follows: TGTGCCAGCAGCCCGGTGACTAGCGGGAGTTACGAGCAGTACTTC. Translated, it gives CASSPVTSGSYEQYF.

As regards this clone: The sample contains more than one DNA sequence encoding this CDR3. The genes are TRBV27 and TRBJ2-3; TRBD1 is a possible D gene (6 bases). The CDR3 is 14 residues long. V lost 6 bases and J lost 5, with 15 bases in between. Per the germline V gene, CDR1 is MNHEY and CDR2 is SMNVEV (reference sequence). CDR3 loop: CASRGAGAGDTQYF. In nucleotides, the CDR3 is TGTGCCAGCAGGGGGGCAGGGGCGGGAGATACGCAGTATTTT.

V usage is TRBV6-2 or TRBV6-3 and J usage is TRBJ2-7, with 8 bases identical to TRBD1. The CDR3 spans 15 residues. The trim removed 3 bases at V and 3 bases at J, leaving 7 bases unmatched. In germline, CDR1 is MNHEY, CDR2 SVGEGT. The DNA of the CDR3 is TGTGCCAGCAGTTATTCGGGCAGGGGGCTCTACGAGCAGTACTTC. Its translation is CASSYSGRGLYEQYF.

This clone came up once. The chain uses TRBV7-2 and TRBJ2-1; D not certain. Germline CDR1 SGHTA, CDR2 FQGNSA. V lost 1 base and J 9 bases, leaving 13 bases between the germline ends. This CDR3 comprises 14 residues. CDR3 DNA: TGTGCCAGCAGCTTAGTGGGCCTAACTGGTGAGCAGTTCTTC. It specifies CASSLVGLTGEQFF.

The CDR3 region has the DNA TGTGCCTGCAGACAGGGCAGCTCCTATAATTCACCCCTCCACTTT. Protein product: CACRQGSSYNSPLHF. V and J are TRBV30 and TRBJ1-6, with TRBD1 matching 7 bases. The V segment lost 6 bases and the J segment 0 bases; nucleotides outside the gene matches: 5. Germline V gene data show CDR1 as GTSNPN and CDR2 as SVGIG (reference sequence). CDR3 size: 15 residues.

The rearrangement uses TRBV7-3 and TRBJ2-3; possibly TRBD2 for D (6 bases). Trimming stripped 1 base from V and 1 base from J, with 15 bases between. This CDR3 contains 17 residues. In germline, CDR1 is SGHTA, CDR2 FQGTGA. CDR3 DNA: TGTGCCAGCAGCTTAATGTCAGGCGGGGAGGGCACAGATACGCAGTATTTT. Translated: CASSLMSGGEGTDTQYF. Complete variable domain (other parts from reference TRBV7-3 and TRBJ2-3): GAGVSQTPSNKVTEKGKYVELRCDPISGHTALYWYRQSLGQGPEFLIYFQGTGAADDSGLPNDRFFAVRPEGSVSTLKIQRTERGDSAVYLCASSLMSGGEGTDTQYFGPGTRLTVL.

The chain uses TRBV30 and TRBJ2-7, with 9 bases lining up with TRBD1. The CDR3 loop spans 14 amino acids. Germline CDR1 is GTSNPN and CDR2 is SVGIG (reference sequence). The V segment lost 3 bases and the J segment 3 bases; nucleotides outside the gene matches: 6. CDR3: CAWSLGTGFYEQYF. The CDR3 coding sequence is TGTGCCTGGAGCCTCGGGACAGGGTTCTACGAGCAGTACTTC.

The V call is TRBV27, the J call TRBJ1-6, with D possibly matching TRBD1 (5 bases). The length of the CDR3 is 17 residues. Germline V CDR1 and CDR2: MNHEY, SMNVEV (reference sequence). V lost 0 bases to trimming and J lost 8 bases, with 17 bases between them. The CDR3 sequence: CASSLSPLGGSHSPLHF. The CDR3 DNA reads as TGTGCCAGCAGTTTATCGCCCCTGGGGGGTAGCCATTCACCCCTCCACTTT.

The rearrangement uses TRBV10-3 and TRBJ1-1, with a tentative D call TRBD1 (6 bases). This CDR3 comprises 14 residues. The germline CDR1 and CDR2 sequences are ENHRY and SYGVKD. The V end was cut by 2 bases, the J end by 1 base, with 8 bases between. The CDR3 spells CAISETGQNTEAFF. For the CDR3, the DNA is TGTGCCATCAGTGAGACAGGGCAGAACACTGAAGCTTTCTTT.

This chain links TRBV7-2 with TRBJ2-2, with 10 bases lining up with TRBD1. V gave up 3 bases and J gave up 5 bases; unmatched junction bases: 3. The CDR3 has 15 amino acids. Looked up from germline, CDR1 is SGHTA and CDR2 is FQGNSA. Here the CDR3 DNA reads TGTGCCAGCAGCTTGGGACAGGGGAGAACCGGGGAGCTGTTTTTT. This codes for CASSLGQGRTGELFF.

The V call is TRBV7-2, the J call TRBJ2-3; 9 bases match TRBD2. The germline CDR1 and CDR2 sequences are SGHTA and FQGNSA. The CDR3 extends over 18 amino acids. The J segment lost 5 bases and the V segment lost 2 bases, leaving 14 bases of the junction unmatched. CDR3 in DNA: TGTGCCAGCAGCTTAAGTGAGCGGGAGGCACCTTTTCTAGATACGCAGTATTTT. This translates into CASSLSEREAPFLDTQYF.

This chain connects TRBV10-1 to TRBJ2-1, with 10 bases lining up with TRBD2. The ends lost 2 bases at V and 8 bases at J; junction bases unmatched: 3. Germline V gene lookup returns CDR1 WNHNN and CDR2 SYGVQD (reference sequence). The CDR3 sequence is 14 residues long. CDR3 nucleotide sequence: TGCGCCAGCAGTGAGGCTAGCGGGAGCCATGAGCAGTTCTTC. Protein: CASSEASGSHEQFF.

This chain links TRBV9 with TRBJ2-1; 9 bases are shared with TRBD2. J was trimmed by 6 bases and V by 6 bases; bases with no gene match: 1. Per germline, CDR1 SGDLS and CDR2 YYNGEE. CDR3 length: 12 amino acids. The CDR3 DNA reads TGTGCCAGCAAAGCGGGAGGCAATGAGCAGTTCTTC. Its translation is CASKAGGNEQFF.

This clone came up a few times. Other DNA variants within this sample encode the same CDR3. The chain recombines TRBV7-2 with TRBJ2-7; 9 nucleotides align to TRBD2. Germline V gene sequence: CDR1 SGHTA, CDR2 FQGNSA. Unmatched junction bases numbered 5, after V lost 3 bases and J lost 2 bases. The CDR3 runs 15 residues. This chain's CDR3 is CASSLGTSRTYEQYF. The CDR3 DNA reads as TGTGCCAGCAGCTTGGGGACTAGCCGCACCTACGAGCAGTACTTC.

V is TRBV7-2 and J is TRBJ2-3; D may be TRBD2 (5 bases). Germline V gene sequence: CDR1 SGHTA, CDR2 FQGNSA. This CDR3 is 14 amino acids long. Trimming removed 5 bases from V and 2 bases from J, with 11 bases in between. The DNA of the CDR3 is TGTGCCAGCAGCATCGGGATCGACACAGATACGCAGTATTTT. Protein: CASSIGIDTDTQYF.

The chain carries TRBV29-1 and TRBJ2-5; 7 bases match TRBD1. Unmatched junction bases numbered 13, after V lost 4 bases and J lost 5 bases. Germline values: CDR1 SQVTM, CDR2 ANQGSEA. The CDR3 runs to 15 residues. The CDR3 loop is CSVVLGQKDLETQYF. The CDR3 nucleotides read TGCAGCGTTGTCCTGGGACAGAAGGACTTGGAGACCCAGTACTTC.

The chain is built from TRBV28 and TRBJ2-3; TRBD1 might be the D (6 bases). This CDR3 spans 13 amino acids. CDR1 and CDR2 from the germline V gene are MDHEN and SYDVKM. V was clipped by 5 bases and J by 5 bases, with 11 bases between them. DNA of the CDR3: TGTGCCAGCAGTATCGGACAGATAGATACGCAGTATTTT. This sequence encodes CASSIGQIDTQYF. Looking up the rest from reference TRBV28 and TRBJ2-3 gives the full variable domain: DVKVTQSSRYLVKRTGEKVFLECVQDMDHENMFWYRQDPGLGLRLIYFSYDVKMKEKGDIPEGYSVSREKKERFSLILESASTNQTSMYLCASSIGQIDTQYFGPGTRLTVL.

The V gene is TRBV14, the J gene TRBJ2-1; 8 bases map to TRBD1. Germline CDR1 is SGHDN and CDR2 is FVKESK. CDR3 length: 15 residues. J was trimmed by 2 bases and V by 5 bases; bases with no gene match: 5. DNA of the CDR3: TGTGCCAGCAGCTACCCGACAGGGGCCTACAATGAGCAGTTCTTC. Amino acid sequence: CASSYPTGAYNEQFF. The variable domain in full, completed from reference TRBV14 and TRBJ2-1, reads EAGVTQFPSHSVIEKGQTVTLRCDPISGHDNLYWYRRVMGKEIKFLLHFVKESKQDESGMPNNRFLAERTGGTYSTLKVQPAELEDSGVYFCASSYPTGAYNEQFFGPGTRLTVL.

The chain couples TRBV5-1 to TRBJ2-1; TRBD2 matches 7 bases. The germline V gene has CDR1 SGHRS and CDR2 YFSETQ. The CDR3 extends over 14 amino acids. The J segment lost 6 bases and the V segment lost 1 base, leaving 4 bases of the junction unmatched. The CDR3 sequence is CASSLPGLTNEQFF. The CDR3 DNA reads TGCGCCAGCAGCTTGCCGGGACTAACCAATGAGCAGTTCTTC. The complete variable domain, with remaining parts taken from reference TRBV5-1 and TRBJ2-1, reads KAGVTQTPRYLIKTRGQQVTLSCSPISGHRSVSWYQQTPGQGLQFLFEYFSETQRNKGNFPGRFSGRQFSNSRSEMNVSTLELGDSALYLCASSLPGLTNEQFFGPGTRLTVL.

This clone appeared a single time. The chain combines TRBV4-1 with TRBJ1-1, with 8 positions matching TRBD1. Germline V gene sequence: CDR1 MGHRA, CDR2 YSYEKL. With V trimmed by 4 bases and J by 4 bases, 8 bases remained unmatched. The CDR3 runs to 15 residues. The CDR3 loop reads CASSPGQGGVTEAFF. Here the CDR3 DNA reads TGCGCCAGCAGCCCAGGACAGGGTGGCGTCACTGAAGCTTTCTTT.

This chain joins TRBV9 and TRBJ2-7; 14 positions match TRBD2. Germline V lookup: CDR1 SGDLS, CDR2 YYNGEE. The CDR3 sequence is 17 residues long. The J segment lost 7 bases and the V segment lost 3 bases, leaving 12 bases of the junction unmatched. CDR3 nucleotides: TGTGCCAGCAGCGCAACCGGGACTAGCGGGAGAGCAAGAGAGCAGTACTTC. Translating gives CASSATGTSGRAREQYF.